This T cell receptor beta chain is from a study of T-cell reconstitution after alpha-beta-depleted transplantation in children. Germline V lookup: CDR1 ENHRY, CDR2 SYGVKD. V lost 0 bases, J lost 7 bases, and 15 bases lay in between. The CDR3 is 15 residues long. Unique molecular identifiers tagged the TCRbeta library. TCRdb called the PCR reads again in MiXCR, with one record for every CDR3 protein. Of 190,000 or so distinct CDR3 sequences listed, roughly 6.8% are singletons. This clonotype has a count of ten or more. The rearrangement uses TRBV10-3 and TRBJ1-1, with TRBD1 as a possible D gene (5 bases). This clonotype originated in a human donor who donated a stem cell graft to a child with Wiskott-Aldrich syndrome. The source material was PBMCs from the stem cell graft donor, sampled from the stem cell graft. CDR3 nucleotide sequence: TGTGCCATCAGTGAGTCGGGCAGGGTGGCCGGTGAAGCTTTCTTT. Its translation is CAISESGRVAGEAFF.